This is a list of T cell receptor beta chains from one sample in a study of blood T cell repertoires in COVID-19. Data came from immunoSEQ multiplex PCR; TCRdb stores just in-frame clones and leaves some out. The top ten clones hold about 2.9% of a sample with 250,000 to 300,000 clones, 80% to 85% of them seen once. The source material was peripheral blood. The origin of the receptors is a woman aged 55-69 years with active or convalescent COVID-19. The CDR3 runs from the conserved cysteine through the conserved F or W. A D gene is named only where the DNA matches it firmly.

TRBV7-6	TRBJ1-6	TRBD1	CASSPGGQGGPYNSPLHF	TGTGCCAGCAGCCCAGGGGGACAGGGTGGCCCCTATAATTCACCCCTCCACTTT
TRBV6-5	TRBJ2-7	NA	CASSFKYEQYF	TGTGCCAGCAGTTTCAAATACGAGCAGTACTTC
TRBV30	TRBJ1-2	TRBD1	CAWSGDRDGTYGYTF	TGTGCCTGGAGTGGGGACAGGGACGGGACCTATGGCTACACCTTC
TRBV19	TRBJ1-5	TRBD1	CASSAGTGYSNQPQHF	TGTGCCAGTAGTGCCGGGACAGGTTATAGCAATCAGCCCCAGCATTTT
TRBV4-3	TRBJ1-2	NA	CASSRSGGTSYGYTF	TGCGCCAGCAGCCGCTCGGGGGGAACCAGTTATGGCTACACCTTC
TRBV30	TRBJ2-7	NA	CAWSAGLGRDEQYF	TGTGCCTGGAGCGCAGGGTTAGGCAGGGACGAGCAGTACTTC
TRBV6-5	TRBJ1-5	NA	CASSSHGSQPQHF	TGTGCCAGCAGTTCTCACGGTTCGCAGCCCCAGCATTTT
TRBV28	TRBJ1-5	TRBD1	CASSSLTGGLNQPQHF	TGTGCCAGCAGTTCCTTAACAGGGGGCCTTAATCAGCCCCAGCATTTT
TRBV14	TRBJ1-1	NA	CASSQNYRSNTEAFF	TGTGCCAGCAGCCAGAATTACAGGTCGAACACTGAAGCTTTCTTT
TRBV12-3/TRBV12-4	TRBJ1-3	NA	CASKRRSGNTIYF	TGTGCCAGCAAGAGGCGTTCTGGAAACACCATATATTTT